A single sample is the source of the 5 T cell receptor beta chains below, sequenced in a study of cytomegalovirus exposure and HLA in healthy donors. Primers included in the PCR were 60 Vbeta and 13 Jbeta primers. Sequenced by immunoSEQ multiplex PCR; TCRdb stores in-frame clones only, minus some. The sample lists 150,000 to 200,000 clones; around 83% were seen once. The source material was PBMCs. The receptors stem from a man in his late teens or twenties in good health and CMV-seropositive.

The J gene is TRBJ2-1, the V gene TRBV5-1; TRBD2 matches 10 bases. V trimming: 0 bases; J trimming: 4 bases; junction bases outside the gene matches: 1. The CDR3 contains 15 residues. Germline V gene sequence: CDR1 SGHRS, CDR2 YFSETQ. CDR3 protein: CASSLVAGGYNEQFF. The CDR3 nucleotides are TGCGCCAGCAGCTTGGTAGCGGGGGGTTACAATGAGCAGTTCTTC.

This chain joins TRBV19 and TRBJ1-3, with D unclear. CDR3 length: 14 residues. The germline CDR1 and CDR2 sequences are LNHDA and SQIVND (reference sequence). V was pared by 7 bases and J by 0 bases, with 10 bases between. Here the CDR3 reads CASKADTSGNTIYF. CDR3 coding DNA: TGTGCCAGTAAAGCAGACACCTCTGGAAACACCATATATTTT.

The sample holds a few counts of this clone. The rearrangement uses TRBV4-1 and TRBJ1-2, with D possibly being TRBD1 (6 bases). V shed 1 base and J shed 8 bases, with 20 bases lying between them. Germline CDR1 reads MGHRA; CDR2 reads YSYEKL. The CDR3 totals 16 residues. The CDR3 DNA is TGCGCCAGCAGCCAAGCATCACCTGGACAGTCCGGGGGCTACACCTTC. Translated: CASSQASPGQSGGYTF.

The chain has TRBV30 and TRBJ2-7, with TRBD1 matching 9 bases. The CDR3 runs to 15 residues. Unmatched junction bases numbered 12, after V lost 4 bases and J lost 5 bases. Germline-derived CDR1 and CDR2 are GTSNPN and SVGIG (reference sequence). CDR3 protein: CAWTPTDRGSNEQYF. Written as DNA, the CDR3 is TGTGCCTGGACCCCAACGGACAGGGGTAGCAACGAGCAGTACTTC.

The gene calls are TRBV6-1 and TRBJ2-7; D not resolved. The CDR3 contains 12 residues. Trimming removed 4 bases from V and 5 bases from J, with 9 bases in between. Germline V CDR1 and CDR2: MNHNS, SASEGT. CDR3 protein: CASSGSRDEQYF. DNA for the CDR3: TGTGCCAGCAGTGGTAGTCGAGACGAGCAGTACTTC.